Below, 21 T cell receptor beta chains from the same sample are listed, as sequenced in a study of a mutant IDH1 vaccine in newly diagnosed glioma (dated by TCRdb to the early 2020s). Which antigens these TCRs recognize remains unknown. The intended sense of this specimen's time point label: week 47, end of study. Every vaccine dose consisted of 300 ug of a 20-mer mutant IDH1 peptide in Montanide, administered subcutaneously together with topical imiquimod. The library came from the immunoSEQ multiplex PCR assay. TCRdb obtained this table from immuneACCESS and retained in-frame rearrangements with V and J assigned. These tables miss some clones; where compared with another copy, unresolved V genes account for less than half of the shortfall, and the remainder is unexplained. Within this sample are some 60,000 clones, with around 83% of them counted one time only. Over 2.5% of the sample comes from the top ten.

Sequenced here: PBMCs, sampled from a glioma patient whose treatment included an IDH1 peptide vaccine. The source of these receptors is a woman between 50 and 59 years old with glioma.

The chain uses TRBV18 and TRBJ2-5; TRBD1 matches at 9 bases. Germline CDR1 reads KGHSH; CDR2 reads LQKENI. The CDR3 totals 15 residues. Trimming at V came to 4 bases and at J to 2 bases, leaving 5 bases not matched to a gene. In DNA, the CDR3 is TGTGCCAGCTCACTCACTGACAGGGGGCAAGAGACCCAGTACTTC. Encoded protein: CASSLTDRGQETQYF. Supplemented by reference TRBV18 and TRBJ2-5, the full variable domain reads NAGVMQNPRHLVRRRGQEARLRCSPMKGHSHVYWYRQLPEEGLKFMVYLQKENIIDESGMPKERFSAEFPKEGPSILRIQQVVRGDSAAYFCASSLTDRGQETQYFGPGTRLLVL.

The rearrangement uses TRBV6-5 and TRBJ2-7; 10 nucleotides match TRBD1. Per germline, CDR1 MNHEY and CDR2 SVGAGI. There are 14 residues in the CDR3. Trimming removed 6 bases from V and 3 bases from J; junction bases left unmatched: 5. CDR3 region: CASRHGTGDYEQYF. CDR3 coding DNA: TGTGCCAGCAGACACGGGACAGGGGACTACGAGCAGTACTTC.

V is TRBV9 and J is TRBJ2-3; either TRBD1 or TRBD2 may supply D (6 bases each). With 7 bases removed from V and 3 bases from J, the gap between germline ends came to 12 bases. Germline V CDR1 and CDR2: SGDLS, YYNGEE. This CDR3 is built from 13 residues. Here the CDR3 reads CASRGQLTDTQYF. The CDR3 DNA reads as TGTGCCAGCCGGGGGCAACTTACAGATACGCAGTATTTT. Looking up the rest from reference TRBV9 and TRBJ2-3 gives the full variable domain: DSGVTQTPKHLITATGQRVTLRCSPRSGDLSVYWYQQSLDQGLQFLIQYYNGEERAKGNILERFSAQQFPDLHSELNLSSLELGDSALYFCASRGQLTDTQYFGPGTRLTVL.

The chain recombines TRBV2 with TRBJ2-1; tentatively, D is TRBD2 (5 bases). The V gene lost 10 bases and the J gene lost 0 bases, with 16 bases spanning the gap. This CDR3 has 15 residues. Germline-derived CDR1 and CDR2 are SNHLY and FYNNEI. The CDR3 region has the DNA TGTGCCACTAATTTGGGAGAGAGCTCCTACAATGAGCAGTTCTTC. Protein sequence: CATNLGESSYNEQFF.

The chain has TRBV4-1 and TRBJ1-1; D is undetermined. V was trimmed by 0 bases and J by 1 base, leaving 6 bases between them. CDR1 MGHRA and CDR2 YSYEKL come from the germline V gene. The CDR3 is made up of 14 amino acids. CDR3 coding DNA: TGCGCCAGCAGCCAAGATACCGGGAACACTGAAGCTTTCTTT. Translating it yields CASSQDTGNTEAFF.

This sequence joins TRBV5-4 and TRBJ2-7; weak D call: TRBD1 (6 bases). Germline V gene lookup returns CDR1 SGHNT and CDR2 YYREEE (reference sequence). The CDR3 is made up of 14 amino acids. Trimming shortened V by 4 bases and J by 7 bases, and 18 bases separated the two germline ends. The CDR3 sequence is CASSGITGSREQYF. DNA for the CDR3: TGTGCCAGCAGCGGTATTACAGGGTCCCGGGAGCAGTACTTC. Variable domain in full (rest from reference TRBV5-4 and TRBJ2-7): ETGVTQSPTHLIKTRGQQVTLRCSSQSGHNTVSWYQQALGQGPQFIFQYYREEENGRGNFPPRFSGLQFPNYSSELNVNALELDDSALYLCASSGITGSREQYFGPGTRLTVT.

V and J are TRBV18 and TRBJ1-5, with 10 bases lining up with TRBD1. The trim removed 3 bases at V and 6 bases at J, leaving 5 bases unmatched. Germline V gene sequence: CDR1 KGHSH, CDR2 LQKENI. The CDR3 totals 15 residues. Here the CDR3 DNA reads TGTGCCAGCTCACCGGGGACAGGGGTGGCTCAGCCCCAGCATTTT. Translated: CASSPGTGVAQPQHF.

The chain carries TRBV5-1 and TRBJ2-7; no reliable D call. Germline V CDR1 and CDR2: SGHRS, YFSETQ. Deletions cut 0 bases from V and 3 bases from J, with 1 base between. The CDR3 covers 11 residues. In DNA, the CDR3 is TGCGCCAGCAGCTTGGACTACGAGCAGTACTTC. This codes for CASSLDYEQYF.

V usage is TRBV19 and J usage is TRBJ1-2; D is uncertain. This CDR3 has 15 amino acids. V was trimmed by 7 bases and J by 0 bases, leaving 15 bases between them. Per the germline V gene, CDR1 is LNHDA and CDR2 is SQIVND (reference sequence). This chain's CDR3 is CASTLNGVANYGYTF. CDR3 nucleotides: TGTGCCAGTACCCTAAACGGGGTAGCTAACTATGGCTACACCTTC.

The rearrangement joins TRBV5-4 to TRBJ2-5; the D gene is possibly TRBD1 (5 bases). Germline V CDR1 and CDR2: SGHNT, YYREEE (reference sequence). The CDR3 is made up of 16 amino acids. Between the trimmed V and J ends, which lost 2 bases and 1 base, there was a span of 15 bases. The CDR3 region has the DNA TGTGCCAGCAGCTTAGGGGCGACAGCGATCCAAGAGACCCAGTACTTC. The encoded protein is CASSLGATAIQETQYF.

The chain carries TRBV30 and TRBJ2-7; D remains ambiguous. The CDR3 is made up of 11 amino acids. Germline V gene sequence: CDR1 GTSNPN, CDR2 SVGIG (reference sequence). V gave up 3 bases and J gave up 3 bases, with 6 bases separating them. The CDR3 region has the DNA TGTGCCTGGAGGGAAATCTACGAGCAGTACTTC. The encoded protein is CAWREIYEQYF.

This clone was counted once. The CDR3 coding sequence is TGTGCCAGCAGCGTGGACAGGGGGAACACTGAAGCTTTCTTT. Its protein is CASSVDRGNTEAFF. The rearrangement uses TRBV9 and TRBJ1-1, with 9 positions matching TRBD1. Germline V gene sequence: CDR1 SGDLS, CDR2 YYNGEE. CDR3 length: 14 residues. V dropped 2 bases and J dropped 1; count of bases not matched to a gene: 0. Looking up the rest from reference TRBV9 and TRBJ1-1 gives the full variable domain: DSGVTQTPKHLITATGQRVTLRCSPRSGDLSVYWYQQSLDQGLQFLIQYYNGEERAKGNILERFSAQQFPDLHSELNLSSLELGDSALYFCASSVDRGNTEAFFGQGTRLTVV.

For the CDR3, the DNA is TGTGCCGCCCAGAAACTGGGCTCTGGCTACACCTTC. Its translation: CAAQKLGSGYTF. This rearrangement joins TRBV6-6 to TRBJ1-2; D remains ambiguous. Looked up from germline, CDR1 is MNHNY and CDR2 is SVGAGI (reference sequence). V lost 11 bases and J lost 7, with 17 bases in between. This CDR3 has 12 residues.

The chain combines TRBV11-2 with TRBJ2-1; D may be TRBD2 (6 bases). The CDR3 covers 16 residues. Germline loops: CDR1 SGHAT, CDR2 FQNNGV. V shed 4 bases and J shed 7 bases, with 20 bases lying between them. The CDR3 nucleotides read TGTGCCAGCAGCTCAGGCCTGAGGGTCGCGGGAAATGAGCAGTTCTTC. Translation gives CASSSGLRVAGNEQFF.

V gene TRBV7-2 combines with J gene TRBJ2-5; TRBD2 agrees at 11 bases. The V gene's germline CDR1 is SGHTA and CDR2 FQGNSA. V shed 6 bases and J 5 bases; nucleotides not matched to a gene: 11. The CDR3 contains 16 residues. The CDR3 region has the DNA TGTGCCAGCAGTTCCTATAGCGGGGGGGCTCAGGAGACCCAGTACTTC. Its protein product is CASSSYSGGAQETQYF.

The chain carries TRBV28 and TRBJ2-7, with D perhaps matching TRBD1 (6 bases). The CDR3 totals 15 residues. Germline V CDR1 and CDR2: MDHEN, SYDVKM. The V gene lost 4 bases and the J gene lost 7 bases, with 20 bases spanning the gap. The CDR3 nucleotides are TGTGCCAGCAGTTCCTCAGGGGCCCGGGGTGGGGAGCAGTACTTC. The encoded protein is CASSSSGARGGEQYF.

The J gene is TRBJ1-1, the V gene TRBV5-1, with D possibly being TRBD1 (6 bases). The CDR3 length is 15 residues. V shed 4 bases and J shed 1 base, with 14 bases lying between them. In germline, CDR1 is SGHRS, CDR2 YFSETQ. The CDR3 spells CASSPGEGGNTEAFF. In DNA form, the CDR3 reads TGCGCCAGCAGCCCAGGGGAGGGAGGGAACACTGAAGCTTTCTTT.

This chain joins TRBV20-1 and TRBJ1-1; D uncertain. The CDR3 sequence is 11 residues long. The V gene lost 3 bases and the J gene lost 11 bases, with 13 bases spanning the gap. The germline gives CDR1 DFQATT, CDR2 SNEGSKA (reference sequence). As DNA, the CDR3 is TGCAGTGCTAGGGCGGCGGGTCCGGCTTTCTTT. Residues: CSARAAGPAFF.

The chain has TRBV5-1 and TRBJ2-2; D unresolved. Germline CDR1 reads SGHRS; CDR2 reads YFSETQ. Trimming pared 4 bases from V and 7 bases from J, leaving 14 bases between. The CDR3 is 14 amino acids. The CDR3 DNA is TGCGCCAGCAGCCAAAGCCTAAATGGCGGGGAGCTGTTTTTT. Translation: CASSQSLNGGELFF.

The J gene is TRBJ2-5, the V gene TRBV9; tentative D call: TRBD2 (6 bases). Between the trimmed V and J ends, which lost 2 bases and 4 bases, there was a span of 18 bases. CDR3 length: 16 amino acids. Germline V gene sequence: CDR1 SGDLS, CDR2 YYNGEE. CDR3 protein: CASSVRGGTRGETQYF. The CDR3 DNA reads TGTGCCAGCAGCGTGCGTGGGGGGACTCGGGGAGAGACCCAGTACTTC.

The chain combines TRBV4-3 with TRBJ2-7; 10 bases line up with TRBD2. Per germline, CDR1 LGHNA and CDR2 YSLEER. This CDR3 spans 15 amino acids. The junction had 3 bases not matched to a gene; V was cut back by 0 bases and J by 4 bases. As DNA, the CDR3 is TGCGCCAGCAGCCAAGATCGAGCGGGGGGGTACGAGCAGTACTTC. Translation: CASSQDRAGGYEQYF.